One sample yielded the 32 T cell receptor beta chains listed below, sequenced in a study of cytomegalovirus exposure and HLA in healthy donors. The PCR employed 60 Vbeta primers together with 13 Jbeta primers. The protocol was immunoSEQ multiplex PCR, while the TCRdb copy is restricted to in-frame clones and leaves out a portion. Of about 140,000 clones in the sample, around two thirds were seen once. The sequenced sample was PBMCs. The receptors were gathered from a woman in her sixties or seventies in good health and CMV-seropositive.

This clone was counted a few times. This rearrangement joins TRBV28 to TRBJ2-1; 13 bases line up with TRBD2. The CDR3 consists of 15 residues. Germline V gene sequence: CDR1 MDHEN, CDR2 SYDVKM. The J segment lost 4 bases and the V segment lost 6 bases, leaving 3 bases of the junction unmatched. Here the CDR3 reads CASSALAGGYNEQFF. In nucleotides, the CDR3 is TGTGCCAGCAGCGCACTAGCGGGAGGGTACAATGAGCAGTTCTTC.

This clone was detected a few times. V is TRBV6-1 and J is TRBJ1-2, with 9 positions matching TRBD1. Germline trimming cut 6 bases from V and 7 bases from J; bases unmatched to any gene: 9. The germline V gene has CDR1 MNHNS and CDR2 SASEGT. This CDR3 region has 14 residues. The CDR3 protein is CASRDIQGAGGYTF. The CDR3 DNA reads TGTGCCAGCAGAGATATACAGGGGGCAGGTGGCTACACCTTC.

The chain is built from TRBV7-9 and TRBJ2-1, with D tentatively TRBD1 (5 bases). Germline V gene lookup returns CDR1 SEHNR and CDR2 FQNEAQ (reference sequence). This CDR3 comprises 16 residues. The V gene lost 0 bases and the J gene lost 8 bases, with 17 bases spanning the gap. The CDR3 region has the DNA TGTGCCAGCAGCTTAGCCGTGGCGGCAGGGCTTGATGAGCAGTTCTTC. Its translation is CASSLAVAAGLDEQFF.

This chain uses TRBV5-6 with TRBJ2-7, with D perhaps TRBD2 (7 bases). Trimming shortened V by 4 bases and J by 5 bases, and 16 bases separated the two germline ends. CDR3 length equals 14 residues. Germline CDR1 and CDR2: SGHDT and YYEEEE. The CDR3 is CASSLGRGKNEQYF. The CDR3, as DNA: TGTGCCAGCAGCCTTGGGAGGGGGAAAAACGAGCAGTACTTC.

The CDR3 DNA sequence: TGTGCCAGCAGACCACTGGGAGGGAGGGAATACGAGCAGTACTTC. Translation gives CASRPLGGREYEQYF. The rearrangement joins TRBV6-5 to TRBJ2-7; 7 bases are shared with TRBD2. The germline V gene encodes CDR1 MNHEY and CDR2 SVGAGI. There are 15 residues in the CDR3. With 6 bases clipped from V and 4 bases from J, the junction kept 12 bases outside the gene matches.

The table lists this clone with a few counts. J is TRBJ1-4 and V is TRBV19; 10 bases line up with TRBD1. The V gene's germline CDR1 is LNHDA and CDR2 SQIVND (reference sequence). V shed 5 bases, J shed 5 bases, and the junction held 11 bases outside the gene matches. The CDR3 is 17 residues long. The CDR3 DNA reads TGTGCCAGTAGTCAATCCGGGACAGGGGCGCTGAATGAAAAACTGTTTTTT. It is translated as CASSQSGTGALNEKLFF.

V and J are TRBV18 and TRBJ2-3; possibly TRBD1 for D (6 bases). The germline gives CDR1 KGHSH, CDR2 LQKENI. There are 16 residues in the CDR3. Trimming took off 5 bases at V and 6 bases at J, with 21 bases between the two ends. This chain's CDR3 is CASSSKTGNNQDTQYF. The CDR3 DNA reads as TGTGCCAGCTCATCAAAGACAGGTAACAACCAGGATACGCAGTATTTT.

The chain uses TRBV5-1 and TRBJ2-7; D is ambiguous. The germline CDR1 and CDR2 sequences are SGHRS and YFSETQ. This CDR3 has 14 residues. V was cut by 0 bases and J by 6 bases, with 13 bases left in between. The CDR3 DNA sequence: TGCGCCAGCAGCTTGGATCCGGGTCCCTGCGAGCAGTACTTC. Translation gives CASSLDPGPCEQYF.

This rearrangement joins TRBV10-3 to TRBJ2-3; D perhaps matches TRBD2 (5 bases). V gave up 11 bases and J gave up 1 base, with 7 bases separating them. CDR1 and CDR2 (germline): ENHRY, SYGVKD. The CDR3 consists of 11 residues. For the CDR3, the DNA is TGTGCCGCGGGCGGCACAGATACGCAGTATTTT. Protein: CAAGGTDTQYF.

This chain connects TRBV4-1 to TRBJ1-3; D ambiguous. The CDR3 covers 14 residues. The V gene lost 4 bases and the J gene lost 2 bases, with 9 bases spanning the gap. The germline CDR1 and CDR2 sequences are MGHRA and YSYEKL. CDR3 DNA: TGCGCCAGCAGCCCGTGGGCCGCTGGAAACACCATATATTTT. This encodes CASSPWAAGNTIYF.

The rearrangement uses TRBV4-2 and TRBJ2-2; TRBD2 matches 10 bases. The ends lost 1 base at V and 1 base at J; junction bases unmatched: 0. The CDR3 consists of 16 residues. Germline values: CDR1 LGHNA, CDR2 YNFKEQ. The CDR3 DNA sequence: TGTGCCAGCAGCCAAGGGACTAGCGGGAACACCGGGGAGCTGTTTTTT. It encodes CASSQGTSGNTGELFF.

A single count supports this clone. The chain recombines TRBV20-1 with TRBJ1-5, with D perhaps TRBD1 (6 bases). The germline CDR1 and CDR2 sequences are DFQATT and SNEGSKA (reference sequence). The CDR3 has 11 residues. The CDR3 is CSAGGQQPQHF. The DNA of the CDR3 is TGCAGCGCCGGGGGGCAGCAGCCCCAGCATTTT.

The gene calls are TRBV19 and TRBJ1-4; D not resolved. V was clipped by 3 bases and J by 3 bases, with 8 bases between them. The CDR3 consists of 14 residues. CDR1 is LNHDA, CDR2 SQIVND, per germline (reference sequence). The CDR3 DNA follows: TGTGCCAGTAGTATCTGGAGTTCTAATGAAAAACTGTTTTTT. Its translation is CASSIWSSNEKLFF.

The rearrangement uses TRBV5-1 and TRBJ2-7, with 8 bases that match TRBD1. CDR1 SGHRS and CDR2 YFSETQ come from the germline V gene. J lost 5 bases, V lost 2 bases, and 0 bases had no gene match. This CDR3 has 12 amino acids. CDR3 sequence: CASSLQGDEQYF. The CDR3 DNA sequence: TGCGCCAGCAGCTTACAGGGGGACGAGCAGTACTTC.

The genes are TRBV7-6 and TRBJ1-2; 7 bases are shared with TRBD1. J was trimmed by 8 bases and V by 4 bases; bases with no gene match: 7. This CDR3 is 13 amino acids long. The germline gives CDR1 SGHVS, CDR2 FNYEAQ. CDR3 DNA sequence: TGTGCCAGCAGCTACGACAGGGAACGGGGCTACACCTTC. Translation: CASSYDRERGYTF.

This clone was found a few times. This sequence joins TRBV7-9 and TRBJ1-1; 7 nucleotides agree with TRBD1. The CDR3 runs 15 residues. J was trimmed by 5 bases and V by 6 bases; bases with no gene match: 12. Germline CDR1 reads SEHNR; CDR2 reads FQNEAQ (reference sequence). In DNA, the CDR3 is TGTGCCAGCAGGGGATTTGACAGGGTGAGGACTGAAGCTTTCTTT. It yields the protein CASRGFDRVRTEAFF. Complete variable domain (other parts from reference TRBV7-9 and TRBJ1-1): DTGVSQNPRHKITKRGQNVTFRCDPISEHNRLYWYRQTLGQGPEFLTYFQNEAQLEKSRLLSDRFSAERPKGSFSTLEIQRTEQGDSAMYLCASRGFDRVRTEAFFGQGTRLTVV.

A few counts support this clone. V gene TRBV6-6 combines with J gene TRBJ1-4, with a possible D match to TRBD1 (6 bases). Per the germline V gene, CDR1 is MNHNY and CDR2 is SVGAGI (reference sequence). V lost 6 bases, J lost 8 bases, and 19 bases lay in between. The CDR3 covers 15 residues. The CDR3 protein is CASSSDRTGGEKLFF. The CDR3 DNA follows: TGTGCCAGCAGCTCCGACAGGACCGGGGGGGAAAAACTGTTTTTT.

The chain recombines TRBV4-1 with TRBJ1-1; D is uncertain. From germline, CDR1 is MGHRA and CDR2 YSYEKL. V was clipped by 1 base and J by 7 bases, with 13 bases between them. This CDR3 has 14 residues. CDR3 DNA sequence: TGCGCCAGCAGCCAAGTGCCTGGAGGAAATGAAGCTTTCTTT. The encoded protein is CASSQVPGGNEAFF.

The V call is TRBV28, the J call TRBJ1-1; TRBD1 agrees at 10 bases. The germline CDR1 and CDR2 sequences are MDHEN and SYDVKM. There are 16 residues in the CDR3. V gave up 8 bases and J gave up 4 bases; unmatched junction bases: 13. The CDR3 coding sequence is TGTGCCAGCTTTAGGTTACCGGGACAGGGGACCACTGAAGCTTTCTTT. This sequence encodes CASFRLPGQGTTEAFF.

This clone was observed a few times. The rearrangement links TRBV28 to TRBJ1-1; TRBD1 agrees at 7 bases. Germline V gene lookup returns CDR1 MDHEN and CDR2 SYDVKM. Germline trimming cut 4 bases from V and 8 bases from J; bases unmatched to any gene: 7. The CDR3 consists of 13 residues. The CDR3 sequence is CASSYTRTGEAFF. CDR3 DNA sequence: TGTGCCAGCAGTTACACCCGGACAGGCGAAGCTTTCTTT.

This clone occurred a few times. V usage is TRBV7-9 and J usage is TRBJ1-1; 8 bases match TRBD1. The CDR3 is made up of 16 amino acids. V was pared by 5 bases and J by 1 base, with 9 bases of the junction left unmatched. Looked up from germline, CDR1 is SEHNR and CDR2 is FQNEAQ (reference sequence). The chain's CDR3 is CASSDRTGKGNTEAFF. The CDR3 nucleotides read TGTGCCAGCAGCGACCGGACAGGGAAGGGGAACACTGAAGCTTTCTTT.

The chain is built from TRBV7-6 and TRBJ2-5; 8 bases align to TRBD1. CDR3 length: 16 residues. V gave up 5 bases and J gave up 3 bases; unmatched junction bases: 11. Germline V CDR1 and CDR2: SGHVS, FNYEAQ. For the CDR3, the DNA is TGTGCCAGCAGCCAATCGTCTGGGACAGGAAAAGAGACCCAGTACTTC. Residues: CASSQSSGTGKETQYF. Drawing the rest from reference TRBV7-6 and TRBJ2-5, the complete variable domain is GAGVSQSPRYKVTKRGQDVALRCDPISGHVSLYWYRQALGQGPEFLTYFNYEAQQDKSGLPNDRFSAERPEGSISTLTIQRTEQRDSAMYRCASSQSSGTGKETQYFGPGTRLLVL.

This clone showed up just a few times. This chain links TRBV29-1 with TRBJ1-1, with 7 positions matching TRBD1. CDR1 is SQVTM and CDR2 is ANQGSEA in the germline V gene. The CDR3 has 14 residues. The J segment lost 9 bases and the V segment lost 3 bases, leaving 13 bases of the junction unmatched. The CDR3 protein is CSVDFLTGTPQAFF. CDR3 sequence (DNA): TGCAGCGTTGACTTTCTGACAGGGACGCCCCAAGCTTTCTTT. The entire variable domain, with the rest obtained from reference TRBV29-1 and TRBJ1-1, is as follows: SAVISQKPSRDICQRGTSLTIQCQVDSQVTMMFWYRQQPGQSLTLIATANQGSEATYESGFVIDKFPISRPNLTFSTLTVSNMSPEDSSIYLCSVDFLTGTPQAFFGQGTRLTVV.

This clone was seen only once. This chain uses TRBV29-1 with TRBJ1-2, with 7 bases matching TRBD1. This CDR3 has 15 residues. J gave up 7 bases and V 5 bases, and 16 bases lay outside the gene matches. Germline-derived CDR1 and CDR2 are SQVTM and ANQGSEA. The CDR3 loop reads CSVRIGWDSLLGYTF. The CDR3 DNA follows: TGCAGCGTTCGAATTGGGTGGGACAGCCTACTTGGCTACACCTTC.

This clone has more than one count but fewer than ten. The chain employs TRBV30 and TRBJ1-1; D is possibly TRBD1 (5 bases). Germline V gene sequence: CDR1 GTSNPN, CDR2 SVGIG (reference sequence). The CDR3 totals 13 residues. With 1 base removed from V and 6 bases from J, the gap between germline ends came to 12 bases. CDR3 protein: CAWSGIRDSEAFF. The CDR3 DNA follows: TGTGCCTGGAGTGGAATCAGGGACTCTGAAGCTTTCTTT.

The chain joins TRBV6-1 to TRBJ2-5; D not certain. CDR3 length: 14 amino acids. Germline CDR1 is MNHNS and CDR2 is SASEGT. V lost 6 bases to trimming and J lost 2 bases, with 13 bases between them. The CDR3 DNA sequence: TGTGCCAGCAGACAACATACTAAACAAGAGACCCAGTACTTC. As protein: CASRQHTKQETQYF.

The CDR3 nucleotides are TGTGCCAGCAGCTTGGCTGGGACAACTTCCTACAATGAGCAGTTCTTC. Its protein product is CASSLAGTTSYNEQFF. This rearrangement joins TRBV5-4 to TRBJ2-1, with D possibly being TRBD1 (6 bases). The CDR3 is made up of 16 amino acids. The V end lost 0 bases, the J end lost 1 base, and 11 bases lay between the germline ends. Germline assignment: CDR1 SGHNT and CDR2 YYREEE (reference sequence).

This chain joins TRBV5-1 and TRBJ2-7; 10 bases line up with TRBD2. CDR3 length: 16 amino acids. Trimming took 0 bases from V and 2 from J; bases not matched to a gene: 5. Germline CDR1 reads SGHRS; CDR2 reads YFSETQ. The CDR3 nucleotides read TGCGCCAGCAGCTTGGATCCTAGCGGGGGCCCCTACGAGCAGTACTTC. Its protein product is CASSLDPSGGPYEQYF. The full variable domain, its missing parts supplied by reference TRBV5-1 and TRBJ2-7, is KAGVTQTPRYLIKTRGQQVTLSCSPISGHRSVSWYQQTPGQGLQFLFEYFSETQRNKGNFPGRFSGRQFSNSRSEMNVSTLELGDSALYLCASSLDPSGGPYEQYFGPGTRLTVT.

The chain joins TRBV7-2 to TRBJ2-7; D might be TRBD2 (5 bases). The CDR3 length is 15 residues. CDR1 SGHTA and CDR2 FQGNSA come from the germline V gene. With 5 bases removed from V and 1 base from J, the gap between germline ends came to 15 bases. CDR3 DNA sequence: TGTGCCAGCAGCCCCCGGGCGGGCCTTTCCTACGAGCAGTACTTC. Translation gives CASSPRAGLSYEQYF.

This clone occurred a few times. The CDR3 region is CASRLGTSGSYEQYF. CDR3 DNA: TGCGCCAGCAGACTCGGGACTAGCGGCTCCTACGAGCAGTACTTC. This chain connects TRBV5-1 to TRBJ2-7; TRBD2 aligns across 11 bases. Trimming at V came to 5 bases and at J to 0 bases, leaving 4 bases not matched to a gene. The germline V gene has CDR1 SGHRS and CDR2 YFSETQ. The CDR3 is 15 residues long.

This rearrangement joins TRBV27 to TRBJ2-3; 8 nucleotides line up with TRBD2. CDR1 is MNHEY, CDR2 SMNVEV, per germline (reference sequence). CDR3 length equals 18 residues. The ends lost 2 bases at V and 2 bases at J; junction bases unmatched: 12. The CDR3: CASSLGPPLAGNTDTQYF. CDR3 coding DNA: TGTGCCAGCAGTTTAGGCCCCCCGTTAGCGGGAAACACAGATACGCAGTATTTT.

The CDR3 is CASSQGAGNQPQHF. Here the CDR3 DNA reads TGCGCCAGCAGCCAGGGGGCGGGAAATCAGCCCCAGCATTTT. The V gene is TRBV5-1, the J gene TRBJ1-5; 8 bases fit TRBD1. J lost 4 bases, V lost 4 bases, and 4 bases had no gene match. Looked up from germline, CDR1 is SGHRS and CDR2 is YFSETQ. This CDR3 has 14 amino acids.